One sample yielded the 6 T cell receptor beta chains listed below, sequenced in a study of T cells in tuberculosis. TCRdb's table, derived via immunoSEQ multiplex PCR, lists solely in-frame clones and lacks some. The table records more than 35,000 clones, approximately 93% of them present only once. Sequencing was carried out using PBMCs. The receptors shown here come from a donor between 10 and 35 years old with latent tuberculosis or without tuberculosis infection.

This chain connects TRBV4-2 to TRBJ1-1; 7 bases are shared with TRBD1. The germline CDR1 and CDR2 sequences are LGHNA and YNFKEQ. V lost 5 bases to trimming and J lost 5 bases; unmatched junction nucleotides: 8. The CDR3 runs to 14 residues. For the CDR3, the DNA is TGTGCCAGCAGCGATGGACCCAGGGGGACTGAAGCTTTCTTT. This encodes CASSDGPRGTEAFF.

The rearrangement joins TRBV2 to TRBJ1-4, with 8 bases that match TRBD1. The CDR3 covers 15 residues. From germline, CDR1 is SNHLY and CDR2 FYNNEI. V dropped 1 base and J dropped 5; count of bases not matched to a gene: 3. The CDR3 DNA is TGTGCCAGCAGTGAAGACAGGGGGAGAAATGAAAAACTGTTTTTT. Amino acids: CASSEDRGRNEKLFF.

The V and J genes are TRBV7-2 and TRBJ1-2, with 8 bases aligning to TRBD1. After removal of 4 bases from V and 4 bases from J, the junction contained 8 bases not matched to a gene. The length of the CDR3 is 15 residues. The germline V gene has CDR1 SGHTA and CDR2 FQGNSA. The CDR3 nucleotides are TGTGCCAGCAGCTCCTGGTCGGGACAGGCCTATGGCTACACCTTC. Amino acids: CASSSWSGQAYGYTF.

To note about this clone: The sample carries other DNA sequences with the same CDR3. The rearrangement uses TRBV7-6 and TRBJ1-2, with D maybe TRBD1 (5 bases). The ends were cut back, 4 bases at V and 4 bases at J, with 13 bases in the middle. From germline, CDR1 is SGHVS and CDR2 FNYEAQ. The CDR3 runs 14 residues. In DNA form, the CDR3 reads TGTGCCAGCAGCTCGCTCGACAGTTTCTATGGCTACACCTTC. It yields the protein CASSSLDSFYGYTF.

The CDR3 here is CASRRQGTATNEKLFF. CDR3 sequence (DNA): TGTGCCAGCAGGCGACAGGGTACCGCAACTAATGAAAAACTGTTTTTT. The gene calls are TRBV2 and TRBJ1-4; 7 nucleotides align to TRBD1. This CDR3 has 16 residues. The V gene's germline CDR1 is SNHLY and CDR2 FYNNEI. V lost 6 bases to trimming and J lost 0 bases; unmatched junction nucleotides: 7.

This clone has just one count. This rearrangement joins TRBV30 to TRBJ1-6; TRBD1 agrees at 7 bases. The germline V gene has CDR1 GTSNPN and CDR2 SVGIG (reference sequence). The CDR3 runs 15 residues. V dropped 0 bases and J dropped 5; count of bases not matched to a gene: 4. In nucleotides, the CDR3 is TGTGCCTGGAGTGTACATACAGGGGATAATTCACCCCTCCACTTT. It is translated as CAWSVHTGDNSPLHF.